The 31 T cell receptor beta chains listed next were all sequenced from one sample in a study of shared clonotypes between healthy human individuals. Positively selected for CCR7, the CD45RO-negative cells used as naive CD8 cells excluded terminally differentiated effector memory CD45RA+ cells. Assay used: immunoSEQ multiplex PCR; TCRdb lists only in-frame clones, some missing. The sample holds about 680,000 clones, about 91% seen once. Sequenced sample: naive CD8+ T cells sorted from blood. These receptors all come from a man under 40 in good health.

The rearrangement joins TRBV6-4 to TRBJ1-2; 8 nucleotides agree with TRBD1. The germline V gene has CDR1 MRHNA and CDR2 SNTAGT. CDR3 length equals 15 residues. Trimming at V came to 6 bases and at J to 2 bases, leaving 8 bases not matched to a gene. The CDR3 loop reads CASSMTGEVNYGYTF. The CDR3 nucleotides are TGTGCCAGCAGCATGACAGGGGAGGTGAACTATGGCTACACCTTC.

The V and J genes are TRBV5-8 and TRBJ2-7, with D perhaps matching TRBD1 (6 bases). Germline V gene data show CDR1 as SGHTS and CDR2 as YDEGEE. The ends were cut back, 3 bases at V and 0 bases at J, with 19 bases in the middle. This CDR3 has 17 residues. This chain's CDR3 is CASSSTRYRDRSYEQYF. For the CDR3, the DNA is TGTGCCAGCAGCTCCACTCGTTACAGGGATCGCTCCTACGAGCAGTACTTC.

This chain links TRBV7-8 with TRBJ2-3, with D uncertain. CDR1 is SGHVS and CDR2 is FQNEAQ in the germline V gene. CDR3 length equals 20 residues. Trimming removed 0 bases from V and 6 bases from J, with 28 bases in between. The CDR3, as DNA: TGTGCCAGCAGCTTAGCGCTTACTACGTATAGCACAGATAGTTCGGATACGCAGTATTTT. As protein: CASSLALTTYSTDSSDTQYF. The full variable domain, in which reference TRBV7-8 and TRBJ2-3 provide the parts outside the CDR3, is GAGVSQSPRYKVAKRGQDVALRCDPISGHVSLFWYQQALGQGPEFLTYFQNEAQLDKSGLPSDRFFAERPEGSVSTLKIQRTQQEDSAVYLCASSLALTTYSTDSSDTQYFGPGTRLTVL.

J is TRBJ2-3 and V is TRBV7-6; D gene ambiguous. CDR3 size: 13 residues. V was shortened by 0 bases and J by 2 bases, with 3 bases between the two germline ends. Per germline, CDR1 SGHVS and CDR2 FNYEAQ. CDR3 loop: CASSLADTDTQYF. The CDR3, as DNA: TGTGCCAGCAGCTTAGCGGACACAGATACGCAGTATTTT.

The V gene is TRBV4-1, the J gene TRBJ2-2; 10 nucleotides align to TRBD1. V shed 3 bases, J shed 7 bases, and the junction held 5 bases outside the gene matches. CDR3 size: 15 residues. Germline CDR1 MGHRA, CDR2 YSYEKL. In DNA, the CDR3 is TGCGCCAGCAGCCATCGACAGGGGGCGGACGGGGAGCTGTTTTTT. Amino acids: CASSHRQGADGELFF.

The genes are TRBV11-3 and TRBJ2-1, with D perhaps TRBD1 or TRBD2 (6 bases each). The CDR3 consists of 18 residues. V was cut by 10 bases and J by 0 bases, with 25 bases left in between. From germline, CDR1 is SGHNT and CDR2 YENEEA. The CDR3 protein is CATRRSPRGRRSYNEQFF. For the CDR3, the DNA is TGTGCCACGAGACGTTCCCCGAGGGGGAGGCGCTCCTACAATGAGCAGTTCTTC. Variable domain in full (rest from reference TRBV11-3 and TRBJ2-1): EAGVVQSPRYKIIEKKQPVAFWCNPISGHNTLYWYLQNLGQGPELLIRYENEEAVDDSQLPKDRFSAERLKGVDSTLKIQPAELGDSAVYLCATRRSPRGRRSYNEQFFGPGTRLTVL.

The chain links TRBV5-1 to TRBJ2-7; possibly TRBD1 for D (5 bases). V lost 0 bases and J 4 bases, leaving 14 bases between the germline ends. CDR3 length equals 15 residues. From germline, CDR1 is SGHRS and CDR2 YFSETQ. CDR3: CASSLERGREYEQYF. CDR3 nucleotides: TGCGCCAGCAGCTTGGAACGCGGCAGGGAATACGAGCAGTACTTC.

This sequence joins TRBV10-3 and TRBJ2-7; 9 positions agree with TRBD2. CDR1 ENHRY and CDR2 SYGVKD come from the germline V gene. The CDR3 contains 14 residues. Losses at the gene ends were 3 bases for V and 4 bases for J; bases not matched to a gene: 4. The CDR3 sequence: CAISDETSGYEQYF. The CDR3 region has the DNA TGTGCCATCAGTGATGAGACTAGCGGATACGAGCAGTACTTC.

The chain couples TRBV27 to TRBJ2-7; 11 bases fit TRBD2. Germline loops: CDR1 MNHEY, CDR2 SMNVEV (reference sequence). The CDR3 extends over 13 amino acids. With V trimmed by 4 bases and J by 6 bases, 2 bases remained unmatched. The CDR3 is CASSYGTSGEQYF. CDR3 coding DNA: TGTGCCAGCAGTTACGGGACTAGCGGCGAGCAGTACTTC.

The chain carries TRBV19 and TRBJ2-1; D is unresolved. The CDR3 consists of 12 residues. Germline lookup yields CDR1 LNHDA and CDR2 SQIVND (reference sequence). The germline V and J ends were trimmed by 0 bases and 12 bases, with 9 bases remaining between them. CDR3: CASSIDRTPQFF. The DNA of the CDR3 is TGTGCCAGTAGTATAGATAGGACCCCGCAGTTCTTC. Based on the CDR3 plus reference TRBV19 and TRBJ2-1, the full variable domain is DGGITQSPKYLFRKEGQNVTLSCEQNLNHDAMYWYRQDPGQGLRLIYYSQIVNDFQKGDIAEGYSVSREKKESFPLTVTSAQKNPTAFYLCASSIDRTPQFFGPGTRLTVL.

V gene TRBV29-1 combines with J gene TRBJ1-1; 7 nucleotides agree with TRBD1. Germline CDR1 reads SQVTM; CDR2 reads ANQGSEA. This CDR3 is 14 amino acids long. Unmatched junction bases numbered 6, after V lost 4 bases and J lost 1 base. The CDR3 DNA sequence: TGCAGCGTTGCTCGGGACAGTCCGAACACTGAAGCTTTCTTT. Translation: CSVARDSPNTEAFF.

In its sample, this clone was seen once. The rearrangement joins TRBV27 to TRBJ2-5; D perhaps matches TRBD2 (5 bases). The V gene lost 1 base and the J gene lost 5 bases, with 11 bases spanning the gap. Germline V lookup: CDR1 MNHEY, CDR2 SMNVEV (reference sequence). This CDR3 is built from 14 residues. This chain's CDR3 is CASSLFEGRETQYF. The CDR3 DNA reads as TGTGCCAGCAGTTTATTTGAGGGCCGGGAGACCCAGTACTTC.

The CDR3 spells CASSQDWLAAYEQYF. As DNA, the CDR3 is TGCGCCAGCAGCCAAGATTGGCTAGCGGCCTACGAGCAGTACTTC. V and J are TRBV4-3 and TRBJ2-7, with 7 bases lining up with TRBD2. The CDR3 is 15 amino acids. From germline, CDR1 is LGHNA and CDR2 YSLEER. V was pared by 0 bases and J by 2 bases, with 4 bases of the junction left unmatched.

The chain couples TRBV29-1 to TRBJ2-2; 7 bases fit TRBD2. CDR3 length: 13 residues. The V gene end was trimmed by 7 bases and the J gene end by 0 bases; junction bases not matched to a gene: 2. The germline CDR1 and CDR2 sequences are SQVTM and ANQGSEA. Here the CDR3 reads CSGGGANTGELFF. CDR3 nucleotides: TGCAGCGGGGGGGGTGCGAACACCGGGGAGCTGTTTTTT.

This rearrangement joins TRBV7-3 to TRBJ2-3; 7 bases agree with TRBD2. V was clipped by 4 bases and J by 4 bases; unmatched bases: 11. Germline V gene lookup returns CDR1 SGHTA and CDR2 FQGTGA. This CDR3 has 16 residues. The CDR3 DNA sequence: TGTGCCAGCAGCTCTCTGGGGGGAGGGCCGTCAGATACGCAGTATTTT. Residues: CASSSLGGGPSDTQYF.

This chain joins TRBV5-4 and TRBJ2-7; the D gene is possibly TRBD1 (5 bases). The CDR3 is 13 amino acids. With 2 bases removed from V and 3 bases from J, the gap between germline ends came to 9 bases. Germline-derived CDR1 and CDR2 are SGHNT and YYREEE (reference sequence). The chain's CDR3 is CASSFQGLYEQYF. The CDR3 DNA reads TGTGCCAGCAGCTTTCAGGGCCTCTACGAGCAGTACTTC.

Here the CDR3 reads CAISVSLIEGPLSYTF. CDR3 coding DNA: TGTGCCATCAGTGTATCCCTTATCGAAGGCCCTTTAAGCTACACCTTC. The chain couples TRBV10-3 to TRBJ1-2; D is ambiguous. The germline V gene encodes CDR1 ENHRY and CDR2 SYGVKD. Trimming took 4 bases from V and 9 from J, leaving 24 bases between them. The CDR3 loop spans 16 amino acids.

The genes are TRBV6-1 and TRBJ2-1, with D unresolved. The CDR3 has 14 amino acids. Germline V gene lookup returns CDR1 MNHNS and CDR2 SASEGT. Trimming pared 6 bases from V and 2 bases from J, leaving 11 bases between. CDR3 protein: CASSPNRPYNEQFF. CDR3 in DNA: TGTGCCAGCAGCCCTAATAGGCCCTACAATGAGCAGTTCTTC.

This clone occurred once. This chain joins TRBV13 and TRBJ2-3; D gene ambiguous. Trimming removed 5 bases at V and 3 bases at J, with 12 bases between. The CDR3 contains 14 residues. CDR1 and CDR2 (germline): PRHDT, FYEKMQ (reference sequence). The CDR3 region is CASSQDELTDTQYF. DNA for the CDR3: TGTGCCAGCAGCCAGGACGAGCTAACAGATACGCAGTATTTT.

The CDR3 is CASSFLGTASTDTQYF. CDR3 DNA sequence: TGTGCCAGCAGTTTCCTTGGGACCGCTAGCACAGATACGCAGTATTTT. This chain connects TRBV27 to TRBJ2-3, with D perhaps matching TRBD1 or TRBD2 (5 bases each). The ends were cut back, 3 bases at V and 0 bases at J, with 13 bases in the middle. CDR3 length: 16 residues. Germline assignment: CDR1 MNHEY and CDR2 SMNVEV (reference sequence).

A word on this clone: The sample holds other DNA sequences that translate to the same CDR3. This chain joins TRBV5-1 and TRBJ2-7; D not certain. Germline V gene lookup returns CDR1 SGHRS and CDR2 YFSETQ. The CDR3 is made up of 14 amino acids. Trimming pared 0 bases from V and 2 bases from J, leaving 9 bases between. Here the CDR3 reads CASSLGTATYEQYF. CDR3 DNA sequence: TGCGCCAGCAGCTTGGGGACCGCCACCTACGAGCAGTACTTC.

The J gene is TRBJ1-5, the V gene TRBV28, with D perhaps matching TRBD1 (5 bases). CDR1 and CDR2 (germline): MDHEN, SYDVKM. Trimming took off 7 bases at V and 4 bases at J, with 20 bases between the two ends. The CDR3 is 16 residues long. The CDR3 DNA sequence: TGTGCCAGCAATTTGGGCCGGTCAGGGATAAATCAGCCCCAGCATTTT. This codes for CASNLGRSGINQPQHF. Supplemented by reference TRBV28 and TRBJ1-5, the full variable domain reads DVKVTQSSRYLVKRTGEKVFLECVQDMDHENMFWYRQDPGLGLRLIYFSYDVKMKEKGDIPEGYSVSREKKERFSLILESASTNQTSMYLCASNLGRSGINQPQHFGDGTRLSIL.

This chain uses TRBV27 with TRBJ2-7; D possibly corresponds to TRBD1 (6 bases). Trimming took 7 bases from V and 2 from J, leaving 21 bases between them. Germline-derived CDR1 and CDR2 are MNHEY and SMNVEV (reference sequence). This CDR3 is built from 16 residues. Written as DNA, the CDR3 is TGTGCCAGCAAGGGACACCACCCGACTAATCCCTACGAGCAGTACTTC. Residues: CASKGHHPTNPYEQYF.

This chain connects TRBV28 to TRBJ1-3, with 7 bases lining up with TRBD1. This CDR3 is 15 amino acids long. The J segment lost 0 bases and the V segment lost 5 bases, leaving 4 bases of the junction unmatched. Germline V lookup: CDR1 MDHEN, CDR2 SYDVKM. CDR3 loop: CASSPGQSSGNTIYF. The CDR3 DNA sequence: TGTGCCAGCAGTCCGGGACAGAGCTCTGGAAACACCATATATTTT.

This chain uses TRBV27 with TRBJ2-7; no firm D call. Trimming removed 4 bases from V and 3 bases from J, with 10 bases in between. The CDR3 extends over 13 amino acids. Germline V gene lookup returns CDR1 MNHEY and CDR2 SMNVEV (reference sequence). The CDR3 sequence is CASSSSVSYEQYF. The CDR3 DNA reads TGTGCCAGCAGTTCGAGTGTCAGCTACGAGCAGTACTTC.

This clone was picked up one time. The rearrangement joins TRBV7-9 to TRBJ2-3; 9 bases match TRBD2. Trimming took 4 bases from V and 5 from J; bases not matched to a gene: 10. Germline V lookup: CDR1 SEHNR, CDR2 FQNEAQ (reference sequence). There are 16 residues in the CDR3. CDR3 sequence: CASSSLAGPGGDTQYF. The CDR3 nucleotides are TGTGCCAGCAGCTCACTAGCGGGCCCGGGGGGAGATACGCAGTATTTT.

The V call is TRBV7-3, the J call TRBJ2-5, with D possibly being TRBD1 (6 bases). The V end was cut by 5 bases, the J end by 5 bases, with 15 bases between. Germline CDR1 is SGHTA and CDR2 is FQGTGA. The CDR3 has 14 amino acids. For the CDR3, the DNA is TGTGCCAGCAGCCCACACCAGGGGTGGGAGACCCAGTACTTC. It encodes CASSPHQGWETQYF.

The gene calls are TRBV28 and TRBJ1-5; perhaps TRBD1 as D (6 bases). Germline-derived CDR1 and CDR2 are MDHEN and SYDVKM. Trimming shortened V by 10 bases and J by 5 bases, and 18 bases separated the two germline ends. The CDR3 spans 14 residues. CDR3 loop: CATNQQGTYQPQHF. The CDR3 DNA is TGTGCCACAAACCAACAGGGTACCTATCAGCCCCAGCATTTT.

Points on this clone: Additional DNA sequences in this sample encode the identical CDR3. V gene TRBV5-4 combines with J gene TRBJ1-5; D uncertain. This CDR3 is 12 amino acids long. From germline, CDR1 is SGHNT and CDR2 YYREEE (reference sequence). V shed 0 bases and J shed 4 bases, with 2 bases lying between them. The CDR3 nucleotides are TGTGCCAGCAGCTTGGGGAATCAGCCCCAGCATTTT. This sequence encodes CASSLGNQPQHF.

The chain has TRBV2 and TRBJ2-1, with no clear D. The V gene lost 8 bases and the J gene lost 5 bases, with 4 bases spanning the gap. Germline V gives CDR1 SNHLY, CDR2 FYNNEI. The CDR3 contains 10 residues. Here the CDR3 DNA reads TGTGCCAGCTTAAACAATGAGCAGTTCTTC. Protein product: CASLNNEQFF.

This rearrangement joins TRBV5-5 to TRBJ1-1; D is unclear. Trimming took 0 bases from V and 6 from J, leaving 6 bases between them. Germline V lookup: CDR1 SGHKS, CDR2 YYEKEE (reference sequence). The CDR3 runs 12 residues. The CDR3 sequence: CASSLDSAEAFF. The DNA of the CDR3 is TGTGCCAGCAGCTTGGACAGTGCTGAAGCTTTCTTT.